Detailed here is one T cell receptor (beta chain). Its antigen is currently unknown. The data were taken from a study of T-cell reconstitution after alpha-beta-depleted transplantation in children. Study-wide points: After one year, T-cell counts and TCRbeta diversity mostly came from new T cells.

Germline V gene data show CDR1 as SGHRS and CDR2 as YFSETQ. V was trimmed by 7 bases and J by 7 bases, leaving 24 bases between them. CDR3 length equals 15 residues. Unique molecular identifiers tagged the TCRbeta library. Each CDR3 protein gets one entry after TCRdb re-called the PCR reads with MiXCR. The profile shows about 440,000 distinct CDR3 sequences, 43% of them singletons. The receptor comes from a girl aged 2-15 years with aplastic anemia, due to receive a stem cell transplant. The specimen was PBMCs, collected before TCRalphabeta/CD19-depleted stem cell transplant. This chain links TRBV5-1 with TRBJ2-7; possibly TRBD1 or TRBD2 for D (6 bases each). CDR3 protein: CASAPYAPGADEQYF. In DNA, the CDR3 is TGCGCCAGCGCCCCTTATGCTCCGGGGGCGGATGAGCAGTACTTC.